A single sample gave rise to the 18 T cell receptor beta chains below, sequenced in a study of human CD4 T cells and Enterobacteriaceae. Clones were sequenced by immunoSEQ multiplex PCR, and TCRdb holds only the in-frame ones, with some missing. Here the sample spans under 35,000 clones, almost 85% being singletons. The memory gate held CD4+ cells that were not CD45RA+CCR7+CD95- naive cells, over 95% pure. Sample: memory CD4+ T cells from blood. These receptor sequences come from a human donor in good health.

The chain's CDR3 is CASSTNRGSNEKLFF. The CDR3, as DNA: TGTGCCAGTAGTACCAACAGGGGCTCTAATGAAAAACTGTTTTTT. The V and J genes are TRBV19 and TRBJ1-4; 7 nucleotides line up with TRBD1. The length of the CDR3 is 15 residues. Trimming cost V 4 bases and J 3 bases; bases outside gene matches: 5. CDR1 LNHDA and CDR2 SQIVND come from the germline V gene (reference sequence).

The rearrangement uses TRBV28 and TRBJ1-2; D is ambiguous. Looked up from germline, CDR1 is MDHEN and CDR2 is SYDVKM. The ends were cut back, 2 bases at V and 4 bases at J, with 5 bases in the middle. The CDR3 is 12 amino acids. The CDR3 DNA is TGTGCCAGCAGTTTAGACACCTATGGCTACACCTTC. Its protein is CASSLDTYGYTF.

The chain couples TRBV19 to TRBJ2-5; unclear D gene. Germline V gene data show CDR1 as LNHDA and CDR2 as SQIVND (reference sequence). The CDR3 length is 14 residues. Deletions cut 8 bases from V and 2 bases from J, with 15 bases between. The DNA for the CDR3 is TGTGCCAGTTCTGCCCAGGCAGCACAAGAGACCCAGTACTTC. Its protein is CASSAQAAQETQYF. The full variable domain, its missing parts supplied by reference TRBV19 and TRBJ2-5, is DGGITQSPKYLFRKEGQNVTLSCEQNLNHDAMYWYRQDPGQGLRLIYYSQIVNDFQKGDIAEGYSVSREKKESFPLTVTSAQKNPTAFYLCASSAQAAQETQYFGPGTRLLVL.

This CDR3 is CASRRQGNSYNEQFF. CDR3 DNA: TGTGCCAGCAGGAGACAGGGAAACTCCTACAATGAGCAGTTCTTC. The V call is TRBV6-1, the J call TRBJ2-1; TRBD1 matches at 7 bases. With V trimmed by 6 bases and J by 0 bases, 5 bases remained unmatched. The germline V gene encodes CDR1 MNHNS and CDR2 SASEGT. The CDR3 contains 15 residues.

The DNA of the CDR3 is TGTGCCAGTGGCTACGAGCAGTACTTC. It translates to CASGYEQYF. The rearrangement uses TRBV7-9 and TRBJ2-7, with D hard to call. V was cut by 9 bases and J by 3 bases, with 3 bases left in between. The CDR3 is 9 residues long. Germline V gene data show CDR1 as SEHNR and CDR2 as FQNEAQ (reference sequence).

The chain joins TRBV6-6 to TRBJ1-1, with TRBD1 identical over 10 bases. V lost 5 bases to trimming and J lost 4 bases; unmatched junction nucleotides: 7. Germline assignment: CDR1 MNHNY and CDR2 SVGAGI (reference sequence). CDR3 length equals 15 residues. This CDR3 is CASSQKGQGSTEAFF. CDR3 DNA sequence: TGTGCCAGCAGTCAGAAGGGACAGGGGTCCACTGAAGCTTTCTTT.

This chain connects TRBV19 to TRBJ2-1; D ambiguous. This CDR3 is built from 15 residues. With 0 bases removed from V and 5 bases from J, the gap between germline ends came to 11 bases. Germline V gene data show CDR1 as LNHDA and CDR2 as SQIVND (reference sequence). For the CDR3, the DNA is TGTGCCAGTAGTATAGATGGTAGACTGCACAATGAGCAGTTCTTC. This sequence encodes CASSIDGRLHNEQFF.

The chain couples TRBV13 to TRBJ2-2; D may correspond to TRBD1 or TRBD2 (6 bases each). V lost 5 bases and J lost 0, with 13 bases in between. The germline CDR1 and CDR2 sequences are PRHDT and FYEKMQ (reference sequence). The CDR3 runs 16 residues. The CDR3 DNA reads as TGTGCCAGCAGCACCCGGGGGCACGCGAACACCGGGGAGCTGTTTTTT. Protein product: CASSTRGHANTGELFF. The variable domain in full, with the rest retrieved from reference TRBV13 and TRBJ2-2, is AAGVIQSPRHLIKEKRETATLKCYPIPRHDTVYWYQQGPGQDPQFLISFYEKMQSDKGSIPDRFSAQQFSDYHSELNMSSLELGDSALYFCASSTRGHANTGELFFGEGSRLTVL.

This clone has just one count. This sequence joins TRBV6-1 and TRBJ1-1; no clear D. Trimming cost V 4 bases and J 6 bases, with 9 bases left between them. The CDR3 contains 12 residues. The germline V gene encodes CDR1 MNHNS and CDR2 SASEGT. The CDR3 sequence is CASSAFTPEAFF. Written as DNA, the CDR3 is TGTGCCAGCAGTGCGTTTACACCTGAAGCTTTCTTT.

The chain employs TRBV5-1 and TRBJ2-7; 8 bases map to TRBD2. CDR1 is SGHRS and CDR2 is YFSETQ in the germline V gene. CDR3 length equals 14 residues. Trimming cost V 4 bases and J 4 bases; bases outside gene matches: 7. The CDR3 loop is CASSTTGGQYEQYF. The CDR3, as DNA: TGCGCCAGCAGCACCACGGGAGGGCAATACGAGCAGTACTTC.

The chain is built from TRBV19 and TRBJ2-5; 10 bases agree with TRBD1. Germline V gene lookup returns CDR1 LNHDA and CDR2 SQIVND (reference sequence). This CDR3 is built from 22 residues. With 7 bases clipped from V and 4 bases from J, the junction kept 30 bases outside the gene matches. The CDR3 DNA reads as TGTGCCAGTACCCCGAGTTGGACGGGCGGACGAGTAGGGACAGGGGTTTCAGAGACCCAGTACTTC. It codes for CASTPSWTGGRVGTGVSETQYF. Using reference TRBV19 and TRBJ2-5 for the parts outside the CDR3, the full variable domain is DGGITQSPKYLFRKEGQNVTLSCEQNLNHDAMYWYRQDPGQGLRLIYYSQIVNDFQKGDIAEGYSVSREKKESFPLTVTSAQKNPTAFYLCASTPSWTGGRVGTGVSETQYFGPGTRLLVL.

V and J are TRBV9 and TRBJ2-5; a possible D gene is TRBD2 (6 bases). Deletions cut 0 bases from V and 2 bases from J, with 20 bases between. The CDR3 has 18 amino acids. Germline V gene sequence: CDR1 SGDLS, CDR2 YYNGEE. The DNA of the CDR3 is TGTGCCAGCAGCGTAGAGGGTACGGCGGGGCCTCCTCAAGAGACCCAGTACTTC. It specifies CASSVEGTAGPPQETQYF.

The CDR3 DNA sequence: TGTGCCAGCAGTTCTAGGGGACTAGCGGGAGTTGGGGTGGCCTACAATGAGCAGTTCTTC. Protein: CASSSRGLAGVGVAYNEQFF. This chain joins TRBV27 and TRBJ2-1, with 14 positions matching TRBD2. Germline loops: CDR1 MNHEY, CDR2 SMNVEV (reference sequence). V lost 4 bases, J lost 2 bases, and 13 bases stayed unmatched. CDR3 length: 20 amino acids.

This chain connects TRBV5-5 to TRBJ2-5; D ambiguous. The germline V gene has CDR1 SGHKS and CDR2 YYEKEE (reference sequence). The germline V and J ends were trimmed by 1 base and 0 bases, with 7 bases remaining between them. The CDR3 runs 14 residues. The CDR3 here is CASSLIINQETQYF. The CDR3 DNA reads as TGTGCCAGCAGCTTGATAATTAACCAAGAGACCCAGTACTTC.

The rearrangement links TRBV7-2 to TRBJ1-1; D is ambiguous. Germline V CDR1 and CDR2: SGHTA, FQGNSA. This CDR3 region has 13 residues. V shed 4 bases and J shed 0 bases, with 6 bases lying between them. Here the CDR3 DNA reads TGTGCCAGCAGCTCCGGGGTGAACACTGAAGCTTTCTTT. It specifies CASSSGVNTEAFF.

V and J are TRBV11-2 and TRBJ2-1; no reliable D call. CDR1 SGHAT and CDR2 FQNNGV come from the germline V gene. V dropped 0 bases and J dropped 5 bases, with 8 bases sitting between them. This CDR3 is 14 amino acids long. The CDR3 loop is CASSLDLRDNEQFF. CDR3 bases: TGTGCCAGCAGCTTAGATCTTAGGGACAATGAGCAGTTCTTC.

This rearrangement joins TRBV19 to TRBJ2-7; no clear D. CDR1 and CDR2 from the germline V gene are LNHDA and SQIVND (reference sequence). Trimming removed 9 bases from V and 0 bases from J, with 18 bases in between. There are 15 residues in the CDR3. The CDR3 protein is CASPPGGPFSYEQYF. CDR3 bases: TGTGCCAGCCCACCGGGCGGCCCCTTCTCCTACGAGCAGTACTTC.

The rearrangement joins TRBV5-1 to TRBJ2-1; D could derive from TRBD1 or TRBD2 (6 bases each). The length of the CDR3 is 15 residues. V shed 0 bases and J shed 10 bases, with 17 bases lying between them. Per germline, CDR1 SGHRS and CDR2 YFSETQ. CDR3 sequence: CASSLEGSGAREQFF. The CDR3 DNA reads TGCGCCAGCAGCTTGGAGGGGTCGGGGGCTCGGGAGCAGTTCTTC.